A single sample is the source of the 20 T cell receptor beta chains below, sequenced in a study of molecular identifiers for immune sequencing clone quantification. TCRdb independently ran MiXCR on the PCR reads; one entry per CDR3 protein. Of 60,000 to 70,000 distinct CDR3 sequences listed, about a sixth are singletons. The specimen was naive CD8+ T cells from blood, with Jurkat cell RNA spiked in. Subset in this sample: FACS-sorted CD8+CD4-CCR7+CD45RA+ naive T cells. All receptors derive from a human donor in good health. Some libraries in this study had Jurkat cell RNA spiked in.

At least ten counts were recorded for this clonotype. The chain is built from TRBV7-9 and TRBJ1-1; D unclear. The CDR3 totals 13 residues. The V gene lost 6 bases and the J gene lost 0 bases, with 8 bases spanning the gap. Germline V lookup: CDR1 SEHNR, CDR2 FQNEAQ (reference sequence). The CDR3 region is CASRKELNTEAFF. DNA of the CDR3: TGTGCCAGCAGGAAAGAGTTGAACACTGAAGCTTTCTTT.

For this clonotype: The junction departs from germline at one end; a sequencing error may be responsible. V usage is TRBV29-1 and J usage is TRBJ1-5; D possibly corresponds to TRBD1 (6 bases). CDR3 length: 15 amino acids. From germline, CDR1 is SQVTM and CDR2 ANQGSEA. This CDR3 is CSVLGAGRSDQPQHF. CDR3 DNA: TGCAGCGTTTTGGGGGCAGGAAGGAGCGATCAGCCTCAGCATTTT. Based on the CDR3 plus reference TRBV29-1 and TRBJ1-5, the full variable domain is SAVISQKPSRDICQRGTSLTIQCQVDSQVTMMFWYRQQPGQSLTLIATANQGSEATYESGFVIDKFPISRPNLTFSTLTVSNMSPEDSSIYLCSVLGAGRSDQPQHFGDGTRLSIL.

V gene TRBV5-3 combines with J gene TRBJ2-3; D ambiguous. TRBV5-3 is placed among ORFs of uncertain function. The CDR3 is made up of 12 amino acids. Trimming took 8 bases from V and 5 from J, leaving 12 bases between them. The CDR3 DNA is TGTGCCAGCAGCGACTTGAAAGATACGCAGTATTTT. This gives the protein CASSDLKDTQYF.

Ten or more counts support this clonotype. V gene TRBV11-2 combines with J gene TRBJ1-1; D unresolved. This CDR3 region has 11 residues. Germline loops: CDR1 SGHAT, CDR2 FQNNGV. Trimming removed 5 bases at V and 4 bases at J, with 5 bases between. CDR3 amino acids: CASSTITEAFF. CDR3 in DNA: TGTGCCAGCAGCACAATCACTGAAGCTTTCTTT.

Ten or more counts support this clonotype. A junction boundary mismatches the germline segment, possibly from a read error. The CDR3 region is CASGQEMGTGELFF. The DNA for the CDR3 is TGCGCCAGCGGCCAAGAGATGGGGACCGGGGAGCTGTTTTTT. V and J are TRBV4-1 and TRBJ2-2; D not certain. Germline-derived CDR1 and CDR2 are MGHRA and YSYEKL. CDR3 length: 14 amino acids.

This clonotype was seen at least ten times. This chain connects TRBV6-2 or TRBV6-3 to TRBJ2-7; D gene uncertain. V lost 0 bases and J lost 0, with 12 bases in between. CDR3 length: 16 residues. Germline CDR1 MNHEY, CDR2 SVGEGT. The CDR3 sequence is CASSYSTQQISYEQYF. In DNA form, the CDR3 reads TGTGCCAGCAGTTACTCGACCCAACAGATCTCCTACGAGCAGTACTTC.

This clonotype has at least ten counts. The V call is TRBV7-9, the J call TRBJ1-4; D remains ambiguous. V lost 4 bases, J lost 10 bases, and 13 bases lay in between. Germline-derived CDR1 and CDR2 are SEHNR and FQNEAQ (reference sequence). CDR3 length equals 13 residues. This CDR3 is CASSSLLDGKLFF. The CDR3 bases are TGTGCCAGCAGCTCCCTGTTGGATGGAAAACTGTTTTTT.

This clonotype has ten or more counts. The V gene is TRBV7-6, the J gene TRBJ2-4; D is unresolved. Germline assignment: CDR1 SGHVS and CDR2 FNYEAQ. The CDR3 is 14 amino acids. Trimming removed 4 bases from V and 5 bases from J, with 12 bases in between. The CDR3 spells CASSSPARQNIQYF. CDR3 sequence (DNA): TGTGCCAGCAGCTCTCCAGCGAGGCAAAACATTCAGTACTTC.

In its sample, this clonotype was seen many times. The rearrangement links TRBV28 to TRBJ1-1; 10 bases are a match to TRBD1. Losses at the gene ends were 6 bases for V and 4 bases for J; bases not matched to a gene: 14. Germline V gene sequence: CDR1 MDHEN, CDR2 SYDVKM. The CDR3 consists of 17 residues. The CDR3 nucleotides read TGTGCCAGCAGCCTACCGGGACAGGGGAAGGGCGGCACTGAAGCTTTCTTT. Translation gives CASSLPGQGKGGTEAFF.

Comments on this clonotype: This may arise from a read error, as a much more abundant clone is one base away. CDR3 sequence (DNA): TGTGCCAGCAGCTTCGGGACAGGAACCTGGGATCAGCCCCAGCATTTT. Its protein is CASSFGTGTWDQPQHF. The chain couples TRBV5-6 to TRBJ1-5; 8 bases are shared with TRBD1. CDR3 size: 16 residues. The germline gives CDR1 SGHDT, CDR2 YYEEEE. V dropped 2 bases and J dropped 5; count of bases not matched to a gene: 9. The complete variable domain, with remaining parts taken from reference TRBV5-6 and TRBJ1-5, reads DAGVTQSPTHLIKTRGQQVTLRCSPKSGHDTVSWYQQALGQGPQFIFQYYEEEERQRGNFPDRFSGHQFPNYSSELNVNALLLGDSALYLCASSFGTGTWDQPQHFGDGTRLSIL.

This clonotype has just a few counts. A read error is possible here, since a much larger clone lies one base away. The rearrangement uses TRBV29-1 and TRBJ2-1, with TRBD1 matching 9 bases. Losses at the gene ends were 8 bases for V and 8 bases for J; bases not matched to a gene: 13. Looked up from germline, CDR1 is SQVTM and CDR2 is ANQGSEA. There are 14 residues in the CDR3. The CDR3 DNA is TGCAGCTTCAAAAGCCCTGACAGGGGGGATGAGCAGTTCTTC. Translating it yields CSFKSPDRGDEQFF.

The sample holds many counts of this clonotype. The chain has TRBV7-9 and TRBJ1-2; 7 nucleotides align to TRBD1. The CDR3 extends over 14 amino acids. The V segment lost 1 base and the J segment 4 bases; nucleotides outside the gene matches: 3. CDR1 is SEHNR and CDR2 is FQNEAQ in the germline V gene (reference sequence). This chain's CDR3 is CASSLGQGGYGYTF. In DNA form, the CDR3 reads TGTGCCAGCAGCTTAGGACAGGGTGGCTATGGCTACACCTTC.

This clonotype was seen repeatedly, ten times or more. The chain couples TRBV7-9 to TRBJ2-1; 7 bases line up with TRBD1. CDR3 size: 14 residues. The J segment lost 4 bases and the V segment lost 5 bases, leaving 5 bases of the junction unmatched. Germline CDR1 SEHNR, CDR2 FQNEAQ (reference sequence). In nucleotides, the CDR3 is TGTGCCAGCAGCCCTCCGGGACAGTACAATGAGCAGTTCTTC. As protein: CASSPPGQYNEQFF.

A remark on this clonotype: A read error is possible here, since a much larger clone lies one base away. The chain uses TRBV9 and TRBJ2-1, with D possibly TRBD2 on 6 matching bases. The CDR3 is made up of 15 amino acids. Germline V gives CDR1 SGDLS, CDR2 YYNGEE. The CDR3 region has the DNA TGTGCCTGCAGCGTCTACCGTCGCGGGGAGGATGAGCAGTTCTTC. Amino acid sequence: CACSVYRRGEDEQFF.

This clonotype has ten or more counts. This chain links TRBV3-1 with TRBJ1-5; maybe TRBD1 (5 bases). Trimming took 0 bases from V and 1 from J, leaving 7 bases between them. This CDR3 has 15 amino acids. The germline V gene has CDR1 LGHDT and CDR2 YNNKEL (reference sequence). CDR3 sequence: CASSQDGGSNQPQHF. DNA of the CDR3: TGTGCCAGCAGCCAAGACGGGGGAAGCAATCAGCCCCAGCATTTT.

The sample holds many counts of this clonotype. The rearrangement joins TRBV18 to TRBJ1-1; D gene ambiguous. Per the germline V gene, CDR1 is KGHSH and CDR2 is LQKENI. This CDR3 comprises 14 residues. The ends were cut back, 3 bases at V and 0 bases at J, with 8 bases in the middle. CDR3 loop: CASSPPGLNTEAFF. CDR3 DNA: TGTGCCAGCTCACCGCCCGGTTTGAACACTGAAGCTTTCTTT.

This clonotype showed up just once. A clone one base away is much larger, so this may be a read error. This CDR3 fails to terminate in the conserved phenylalanine or tryptophan, so it likely reflects a read error. This rearrangement joins TRBV11-2 to TRBJ2-7; 10 bases match TRBD2. J gave up 0 bases and V 2 bases, and 10 bases lay outside the gene matches. The CDR3 is 18 amino acids. Germline assignment: CDR1 SGHAT and CDR2 FQNNGV. The CDR3 here is CASSLISSGSRGSYEQYS. The CDR3 coding sequence is TGTGCCAGCAGCTTAATCTCTAGCGGGAGTCGCGGCTCCTACGAGCAGTACTCC.

This clonotype was detected only a few times. The genes are TRBV28 and TRBJ2-5; tentative D call: TRBD2 (6 bases). Per germline, CDR1 MDHEN and CDR2 SYDVKM. V lost 6 bases, J lost 4 bases, and 6 bases lay in between. CDR3 length: 11 residues. CDR3 region: CASSGGETQYF. For the CDR3, the DNA is TGTGCCAGCAGCGGGGGAGAGACCCAGTACTTC.

The V gene is TRBV27, the J gene TRBJ2-2; a possible D gene is TRBD2 (5 bases). The V gene lost 1 base and the J gene lost 7 bases, with 10 bases spanning the gap. The CDR3 has 14 amino acids. Per the germline V gene, CDR1 is MNHEY and CDR2 is SMNVEV (reference sequence). CDR3 region: CASSLFGNGGELFF. CDR3 sequence (DNA): TGTGCCAGCAGTTTATTCGGGAATGGCGGGGAGCTGTTTTTT.

This clonotype was seen a few times. This chain joins TRBV12-3 or TRBV12-4 and TRBJ2-2; no firm D call. The length of the CDR3 is 16 residues. V dropped 7 bases and J dropped 1 base, with 16 bases sitting between them. In DNA, the CDR3 is TGTGCCAGCAACCACAGACAAACGCAGAACACCGGGGAGCTGTTTTTT. Encoded protein: CASNHRQTQNTGELFF.